These T cell receptor beta chains were read from a single sample in a study of T cells in Graves' hyperthyroidism and ophthalmopathy. TCRdb reanalysed the multiplex PCR reads using MiXCR and keeps one entry per CDR3 protein. The profile covers approximately 420,000 distinct CDR3 sequences, with 15% appearing a single time and roughly 33% taken by the ten largest. The sequenced material came from blood. The receptors here all came from a woman aged 30 to 39 with Graves' hyperthyroidism. The CDR3 runs from the conserved cysteine through the conserved F or W. The D gene is left open where the match is weak. Clone size is given for some rows only: seen once, a few or many times, or a class if the clone is expanded.

d_gene | j_gene | v_gene | abundance | CDR3aa | CDR3nt
- | TRBJ2-7 | TRBV27 | many | CASRRGRGTYEQYF | TGTGCCAGCAGAAGAGGTAGGGGGACCTACGAGCAGTACTTC
- | TRBJ2-5 | TRBV11-3 | - | CASSKGGGRETQYF | TGTGCCAGCAGCAAAGGAGGGGGCCGGGAGACCCAGTACTTC
- | TRBJ2-7 | TRBV12-3/TRBV12-4 | few | CASGLVGGSYEQYF | TGTGCCAGCGGCCTAGTGGGGGGTTCCTACGAGCAGTACTTC
- | TRBJ2-1 | TRBV3-1 | once | CASSQERRVVSYNGQFF | TGTGCCAGCAGCCAAGAACGGCGGGTCGTCTCCTACAATGGGCAGTTCTTC
TRBD1 | TRBJ2-2 | TRBV11-3 | many | CASSTTYRGRELFF | TGTGCCAGCAGCACCACCTACAGGGGCCGGGAGCTGTTTTTT
- | TRBJ1-6 | TRBV11-2 | few | CASSSQGVYNSPLHF | TGTGCCAGCAGCTCCCAGGGCGTTTATAATTCACCCCTCCACTTT
- | TRBJ2-7 | TRBV28 | many | CASDTFLSPGALSYEQYF | TGTGCCAGCGACACCTTCCTGAGTCCAGGGGCCCTCTCCTACGAGCAGTACTTC
TRBD1 | TRBJ1-5 | TRBV10-3 | few | CAISESGTGGGQPQHF | TGTGCCATCAGTGAGTCAGGCACAGGGGGCGGGCAGCCCCAGCATTTT
- | TRBJ2-7 | TRBV15 | few | CATSLESGPNSYEQYF | TGTGCCACCAGCTTAGAGTCAGGACCCAACTCCTACGAGCAGTACTTC
TRBD1 | TRBJ2-1 | TRBV29-1 | few | CSVSGGTYNEQFF | TGCAGCGTTTCAGGGGGAACCTACAATGAGCAGTTCTTC
TRBD2 | TRBJ2-7 | TRBV6-5 | many | CASSYSNSGRLYEQYF | TGTGCCAGCAGTTACTCGAACAGCGGGAGGCTCTACGAGCAGTACTTC
- | TRBJ2-2 | TRBV30 | many | CAWNRGGHTGELFF | TGTGCCTGGAACAGGGGGGGCCACACCGGGGAGCTGTTTTTT
TRBD1 | TRBJ2-7 | TRBV7-9 | - | CASSLGDRGLVLYEQYF | TGTGCCAGCAGCTTAGGGGACAGGGGGCTGGTTCTATACGAGCAGTACTTC
TRBD2 | TRBJ2-7 | TRBV5-1 | many | CASSLAERSGRQYEQYF | TGCGCCAGCAGCTTGGCCGAGAGGAGCGGGAGGCAGTACGAGCAGTACTTC
TRBD2 | TRBJ2-3 | TRBV18 | many | CASSPIASGSGTDTQYF | TGTGCCAGCTCACCAATCGCTAGCGGGAGTGGTACAGATACGCAGTATTTT
- | TRBJ1-5 | TRBV28 | many | CATSVGVNQPQHF | TGTGCCACCTCTGTAGGGGTCAATCAGCCCCAGCATTTT
- | TRBJ2-1 | TRBV30 | many | CAWSVTHWSRQFF | TGTGCCTGGAGTGTAACCCATTGGTCCAGGCAGTTCTTC
TRBD2 | TRBJ2-7 | TRBV2 | many | CASSDWLAGYEQYF | TGTGCCAGCAGTGATTGGCTAGCGGGGTACGAGCAGTACTTC
- | TRBJ2-7 | TRBV4-1 | few | CASSQGADYLYEQYF | TGCGCCAGCAGCCAAGGTGCAGACTATCTCTACGAGCAGTACTTC
- | TRBJ1-1 | TRBV24-1 | many | CATSESGLGNTEAFF | TGTGCCACCAGTGAATCGGGGTTGGGGAACACTGAAGCTTTCTTT
- | TRBJ1-1 | TRBV2 | many | CASSEGKHTEAFF | TGTGCCAGCAGTGAGGGGAAGCACACTGAAGCTTTCTTT
- | TRBJ2-3 | TRBV20-1 | many | CSAIQITFKGTDTQYF | TGCAGTGCTATACAGATTACCTTTAAGGGCACAGATACGCAGTATTTT
- | TRBJ2-7 | TRBV5-1 | many | CASSSPDRDYEQYF | TGCGCCAGCAGCTCCCCGGACAGAGACTACGAGCAGTACTTC
TRBD1 | TRBJ1-2 | TRBV6-1 | - | CASSTTGLYGYTF | TGTGCCAGCAGTACGACAGGGCTCTATGGCTACACCTTC
- | TRBJ2-4 | TRBV15 | - | CATSRDRQAQNIQYF | TGTGCCACCAGCAGAGATAGGCAGGCCCAAAACATTCAGTACTTC
- | TRBJ2-1 | TRBV20-1 | - | CSARGQANNEQFF | TGCAGTGCTAGAGGACAGGCCAACAATGAGCAGTTCTTC